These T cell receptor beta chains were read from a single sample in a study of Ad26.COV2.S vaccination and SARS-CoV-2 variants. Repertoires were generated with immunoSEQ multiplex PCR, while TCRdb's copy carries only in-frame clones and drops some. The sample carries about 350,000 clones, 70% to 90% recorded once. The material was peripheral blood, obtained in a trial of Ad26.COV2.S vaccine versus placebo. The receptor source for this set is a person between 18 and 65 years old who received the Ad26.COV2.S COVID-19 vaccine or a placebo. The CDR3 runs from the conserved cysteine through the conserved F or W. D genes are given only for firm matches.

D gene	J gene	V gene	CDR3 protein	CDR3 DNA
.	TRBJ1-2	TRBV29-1	CSVGEGPNYGYTF	TGCAGCGTTGGTGAAGGCCCTAACTATGGCTACACCTTC
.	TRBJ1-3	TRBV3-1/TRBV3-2	CASSSLSGNTIYF	TGTGCCAGCAGCTCCCTCTCTGGAAACACCATATATTTT
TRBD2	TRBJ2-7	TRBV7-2	CASSHSGFPYEQYF	TGTGCCAGCAGCCATAGCGGGTTCCCCTACGAGCAGTACTTC
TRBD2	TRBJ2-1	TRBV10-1	CASSESRLAGDEQFF	TGCGCCAGCAGTGAGTCGAGACTAGCGGGAGATGAGCAGTTCTTC
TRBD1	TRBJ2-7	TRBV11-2	CASSLGQGANGEQYF	TGTGCCAGCAGCTTAGGGCAGGGGGCGAATGGCGAGCAGTACTTC
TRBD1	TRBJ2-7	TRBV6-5	CASSIRTGGPYEQYF	TGTGCCAGCAGTATCCGAACAGGGGGACCCTACGAGCAGTACTTC
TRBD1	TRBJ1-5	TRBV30	CAWSTAGTGYQPQHF	TGTGCCTGGAGTACCGCCGGGACAGGGTATCAGCCCCAGCATTTT
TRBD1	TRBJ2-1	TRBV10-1	CASSERQGAFGEQFF	TGCGCCAGCAGTGAGCGGCAGGGGGCGTTTGGTGAGCAGTTCTTC
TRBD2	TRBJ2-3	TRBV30	CAWGFSGLAGRTDTQYF	TGTGCCTGGGGTTTTTCTGGACTAGCGGGCCGCACAGATACGCAGTATTTT
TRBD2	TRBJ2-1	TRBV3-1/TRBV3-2	CASSQVLGTSQFF	TGTGCCAGCAGCCAAGTATTGGGGACTAGCCAGTTCTTC